This T cell receptor beta chain was captured in a study of CD8+ T cells in alopecia areata. Study background: Tofacitinib treatment spanned 6 to 18 months, with 6 months off drug afterward.

Collected material from alopecia areata patients comprised lesional scalp punch biopsies and peripheral blood. PBMC-derived CD4+ and CD8+ T cells were sorted. Germline V gene data show CDR1 as MRHNA and CDR2 as SNTAGT. This CDR3 has 13 amino acids. The V gene lost 3 bases and the J gene lost 4 bases, with 10 bases spanning the gap. Following extraction, RNA underwent reverse transcription to cDNA, which served as the sequencing template. The protocol was immunoSEQ multiplex PCR, while the TCRdb copy is restricted to in-frame clones and leaves out a portion. The sample yields 160,000 or so clones, approximately 53% seen once.

The V gene is TRBV6-4, the J gene TRBJ2-7; TRBD2 might be the D (5 bases). The origin of this receptor is a human donor with alopecia areata. The starting material was CD8+ T cells sorted from blood, obtained at week 0. CDR3 bases: TGTGCCAGCAGTGAGGTAGAGGGTTACGAGCAGTACTTC. Its translation: CASSEVEGYEQYF.